These 30 T cell receptor beta chains share one sample of origin, sequenced in a study of CD8+ T cells in alopecia areata. RNA was isolated and reverse transcribed to cDNA, the sequencing template. Libraries were prepared by immunoSEQ multiplex PCR; TCRdb keeps only in-frame clonotypes and omits some of them. This table holds approximately 150,000 clones, around 57% found once. Input material: CD4+ T cells sorted from blood. All receptors derive from a human donor in good health.

The chain combines TRBV7-9 with TRBJ2-7; 11 positions agree with TRBD2. Trimming at V came to 5 bases and at J to 2 bases, leaving 11 bases not matched to a gene. Germline V gives CDR1 SEHNR, CDR2 FQNEAQ (reference sequence). CDR3 length: 17 amino acids. The CDR3, as DNA: TGTGCCAGCAGCCCGAGGGCGGGGACTAGCGGAACCTACGAGCAGTACTTC. Translated, it gives CASSPRAGTSGTYEQYF.

The chain employs TRBV25-1 and TRBJ2-1, with D possibly being TRBD2 (6 bases). The ends were cut back, 6 bases at V and 9 bases at J, with 15 bases in the middle. CDR3 length equals 13 residues. The germline V gene has CDR1 MGHDK and CDR2 SYGVNS. CDR3 sequence: CASRIAVPSEQFF. CDR3 nucleotides: TGTGCCAGCAGGATAGCGGTACCTAGTGAGCAGTTCTTC.

This clone was found a few times. The chain has TRBV11-2 and TRBJ2-2; no reliable D call. CDR3 length equals 15 residues. Trimming took 4 bases from V and 4 from J, leaving 13 bases between them. Germline V gene data show CDR1 as SGHAT and CDR2 as FQNNGV. For the CDR3, the DNA is TGTGCCAGCAGCTCTATAAGAGTAATCACCGGGGAGCTGTTTTTT. Its translation: CASSSIRVITGELFF.

This clone has a handful of counts. CDR3 in DNA: TGTGCCATCAGTGGTTACAAGCGGGCCGGGGAGCTGTTTTTT. The encoded protein is CAISGYKRAGELFF. The chain has TRBV10-3 and TRBJ2-2; maybe TRBD2 (6 bases). Trimming pared 4 bases from V and 6 bases from J, leaving 12 bases between. The CDR3 runs 14 residues. Germline-derived CDR1 and CDR2 are ENHRY and SYGVKD.

CDR3 amino acids: CASSQRLGKLSSYNEQFF. The CDR3 DNA is TGCGCCAGCAGTCAAAGACTAGGCAAGCTTAGCTCCTACAATGAGCAGTTCTTC. This sequence joins TRBV23-1 and TRBJ2-1; D might be TRBD2 (6 bases). TRBV23-1 is marked as an open reading frame, function uncertain. The CDR3 runs 18 residues. Trimming took off 2 bases at V and 0 bases at J, with 17 bases between the two ends.

This clone has only one observation. V usage is TRBV27 and J usage is TRBJ2-3, with D possibly matching TRBD2 (6 bases). This CDR3 contains 16 residues. Looked up from germline, CDR1 is MNHEY and CDR2 is SMNVEV (reference sequence). With 5 bases removed from V and 2 bases from J, the gap between germline ends came to 17 bases. CDR3 residues: CASSPDEAGFTDTQYF. The CDR3 coding sequence is TGTGCCAGCAGTCCGGACGAGGCGGGATTCACAGATACGCAGTATTTT.

This clone was seen a few times. This chain uses TRBV29-1 with TRBJ2-7; D unclear. Trimming cost V 7 bases and J 4 bases, with 11 bases left between them. CDR3 length: 11 residues. Germline CDR1 is SQVTM and CDR2 is ANQGSEA. In nucleotides, the CDR3 is TGCAGCGCCGATGTAGGGTACGAGCAGTACTTC. Translated: CSADVGYEQYF.

This chain uses TRBV5-4 with TRBJ2-5, with 11 bases aligning to TRBD2. Unmatched junction bases numbered 5, after V lost 4 bases and J lost 0 bases. Germline loops: CDR1 SGHNT, CDR2 YYREEE (reference sequence). The length of the CDR3 is 16 residues. The CDR3 nucleotides are TGTGCCAGCAGCGAGGGACTAGCGGTCGACCAAGAGACCCAGTACTTC. Translated: CASSEGLAVDQETQYF.

This rearrangement joins TRBV6-6 to TRBJ1-2; no definite D call. The CDR3 length is 10 residues. Germline values: CDR1 MNHNY, CDR2 SVGAGI (reference sequence). The germline V and J ends were trimmed by 2 bases and 8 bases, with 3 bases remaining between them. The DNA for the CDR3 is TGTGCCAGCAGTTACAGGGGCTACACCTTC. This sequence encodes CASSYRGYTF.

The gene calls are TRBV30 and TRBJ1-5; D gene uncertain. Germline CDR1 reads GTSNPN; CDR2 reads SVGIG (reference sequence). V was pared by 3 bases and J by 11 bases, with 14 bases between. The CDR3 sequence is 12 residues long. Here the CDR3 DNA reads TGTGCCTGGAGCCCGAATCCCGGGGCCCAGCATTTT. It encodes CAWSPNPGAQHF.

This chain links TRBV30 with TRBJ2-6; D perhaps matches TRBD2 (6 bases). V lost 5 bases and J lost 3, with 11 bases in between. Per the germline V gene, CDR1 is GTSNPN and CDR2 is SVGIG (reference sequence). The CDR3 contains 14 residues. The CDR3 coding sequence is TGTGCCTGGGATCAGGGAGGTGGGGCCAACGTCCTGACTTTC. Amino acid sequence: CAWDQGGGANVLTF.

This clone was observed a handful of times. The genes are TRBV30 and TRBJ1-5, with D tentatively TRBD1 (5 bases). This CDR3 has 14 amino acids. Trimming left V 0 bases short and J 1 base short, with 7 bases between. The germline CDR1 and CDR2 sequences are GTSNPN and SVGIG (reference sequence). This CDR3 reads CAWSVGDSNQPQHF. The CDR3 nucleotides read TGTGCCTGGAGTGTTGGGGACAGCAATCAGCCCCAGCATTTT.

The chain links TRBV10-3 to TRBJ1-1; 7 bases line up with TRBD1. The J segment lost 5 bases and the V segment lost 10 bases, leaving 13 bases of the junction unmatched. Germline V gene sequence: CDR1 ENHRY, CDR2 SYGVKD. CDR3 length: 14 amino acids. CDR3 sequence (DNA): TGTGCCACCTGTAAGGAGGGACAGATAACTGAAGCTTTCTTT. Translation gives CATCKEGQITEAFF.

The chain uses TRBV9 and TRBJ2-7; a possible D gene is TRBD1 (6 bases). The CDR3 totals 11 residues. CDR1 is SGDLS, CDR2 YYNGEE, per germline. V gave up 3 bases and J gave up 9 bases, with 10 bases separating them. CDR3 DNA sequence: TGTGCCAGCAGCGCAGGGGATCGGCAGTACTTC. Translation: CASSAGDRQYF.

This chain links TRBV30 with TRBJ2-1; 7 positions agree with TRBD2. This CDR3 spans 14 amino acids. Germline CDR1 reads GTSNPN; CDR2 reads SVGIG (reference sequence). J was trimmed by 2 bases and V by 5 bases; bases with no gene match: 6. The CDR3 bases are TGTGCCTGGCGGGGAGCGGGGACCTACAATGAGCAGTTCTTC. Translating it yields CAWRGAGTYNEQFF. Combining the CDR3 with reference TRBV30 and TRBJ2-1 gives the whole variable domain SQTIHQWPATLVQPVGSPLSLECTVEGTSNPNLYWYRQAAGRGLQLLFYSVGIGQISSEVPQNLSASRPQDRQFILSSKKLLLSDSGFYLCAWRGAGTYNEQFFGPGTRLTVL.

The DNA for the CDR3 is TGCGCCAGCAGCCAATGGGCGGGGAACTCCTACAATGAGCAGTTCTTC. It encodes CASSQWAGNSYNEQFF. This chain links TRBV4-1 with TRBJ2-1, with a weak D call TRBD2 (6 bases). CDR3 size: 16 residues. Per the germline V gene, CDR1 is MGHRA and CDR2 is YSYEKL. Trimming removed 2 bases at V and 0 bases at J, with 11 bases between.

CDR3 nucleotide sequence: TGTGCCAGCAAGAGGACAGGGGGCTCTGGGGCCAACGTCCTGACTTTC. Protein product: CASKRTGGSGANVLTF. This chain connects TRBV28 to TRBJ2-6; TRBD1 aligns across 10 bases. Trimming at V came to 7 bases and at J to 0 bases, leaving 3 bases not matched to a gene. Looked up from germline, CDR1 is MDHEN and CDR2 is SYDVKM. The CDR3 spans 16 residues. Filled out from reference TRBV28 and TRBJ2-6, the complete variable domain reads DVKVTQSSRYLVKRTGEKVFLECVQDMDHENMFWYRQDPGLGLRLIYFSYDVKMKEKGDIPEGYSVSREKKERFSLILESASTNQTSMYLCASKRTGGSGANVLTFGAGSRLTVL.

The chain combines TRBV11-2 with TRBJ2-7, with TRBD2 as a possible D gene (5 bases). CDR3 length: 14 amino acids. CDR1 SGHAT and CDR2 FQNNGV come from the germline V gene. Trimming cost V 5 bases and J 0 bases, with 11 bases left between them. The chain's CDR3 is CASSPVGSSYEQYF. CDR3 DNA: TGTGCCAGCAGCCCGGTGGGGAGCTCCTACGAGCAGTACTTC.

The V call is TRBV25-1, the J call TRBJ1-6; no clear D gene. The germline V gene has CDR1 MGHDK and CDR2 SYGVNS. The CDR3 runs 15 residues. Trimming shortened V by 1 base and J by 7 bases, and 11 bases separated the two germline ends. CDR3 loop: CASSESVKGNSPLHF. CDR3 nucleotide sequence: TGTGCCAGCAGTGAATCTGTGAAGGGAAATTCACCCCTCCACTTT.

This chain links TRBV28 with TRBJ2-3; 8 nucleotides match TRBD2. The CDR3 length is 15 residues. The trim removed 4 bases at V and 2 bases at J, leaving 5 bases unmatched. Germline V gene lookup returns CDR1 MDHEN and CDR2 SYDVKM. This CDR3 reads CASSSGGGHTDTQYF. The CDR3 region has the DNA TGTGCCAGCAGTTCGGGAGGGGGGCACACAGATACGCAGTATTTT.

This clone was recorded once. The rearrangement links TRBV9 to TRBJ2-1, with TRBD2 matching over 7 bases. The junction had 7 bases not matched to a gene; V was cut back by 3 bases and J by 10 bases. CDR3 length: 13 residues. From germline, CDR1 is SGDLS and CDR2 YYNGEE. CDR3 in DNA: TGTGCCAGCAGCGGCGGACTAGAATTGGAGCAGTTCTTC. Translating gives CASSGGLELEQFF.

This chain links TRBV5-1 with TRBJ2-7; tentatively, D is TRBD2 (6 bases). Trimming left V 1 base short and J 2 bases short, with 13 bases between. The CDR3 consists of 15 residues. Germline V lookup: CDR1 SGHRS, CDR2 YFSETQ. CDR3 amino acids: CASSLRTTGTYEQYF. Here the CDR3 DNA reads TGCGCCAGCAGCTTGAGGACTACGGGGACCTACGAGCAGTACTTC.

The J gene is TRBJ1-5, the V gene TRBV4-1, with 9 bases fitting TRBD1. The junction had 3 bases not matched to a gene; V was cut back by 4 bases and J by 2 bases. CDR1 and CDR2 from the germline V gene are MGHRA and YSYEKL. The CDR3 runs to 15 residues. CDR3 residues: CASSPGQGGNQPQHF. Written as DNA, the CDR3 is TGCGCCAGCAGCCCGGGACAGGGAGGCAATCAGCCCCAGCATTTT.

The rearrangement links TRBV6-6 to TRBJ1-2; tentative D call: TRBD1 (5 bases). V was pared by 2 bases and J by 4 bases, with 11 bases between. Germline CDR1 is MNHNY and CDR2 is SVGAGI (reference sequence). This CDR3 is built from 14 residues. The CDR3 protein is CASSYASGSYGYTF. The CDR3 nucleotides read TGTGCCAGCAGTTACGCCTCAGGGTCCTATGGCTACACCTTC.

The chain links TRBV5-4 to TRBJ2-2; weak D call: TRBD2 (6 bases). The CDR3 loop spans 18 amino acids. The V and J ends lost 5 bases and 3 bases respectively, with 23 bases between them. The germline V gene has CDR1 SGHNT and CDR2 YYREEE (reference sequence). The CDR3 nucleotides are TGTGCCAGCAGACCCGGGCTAGCGTCGAGTGGGTACACCGGGGAGCTGTTTTTT. It specifies CASRPGLASSGYTGELFF.

The rearrangement links TRBV29-1 to TRBJ2-7, with 10 bases lining up with TRBD1. The CDR3 covers 12 residues. The germline V gene encodes CDR1 SQVTM and CDR2 ANQGSEA. Trimming at V came to 6 bases and at J to 6 bases, leaving 5 bases not matched to a gene. CDR3 coding DNA: TGCAGCGTGGGACAGGGGCCTACCGAGCAGTACTTC. It specifies CSVGQGPTEQYF.

The chain is built from TRBV28 and TRBJ2-7; 10 bases are shared with TRBD1. The CDR3 spans 15 residues. With 5 bases clipped from V and 7 bases from J, the junction kept 11 bases outside the gene matches. CDR1 and CDR2 from the germline V gene are MDHEN and SYDVKM. Written as DNA, the CDR3 is TGTGCCAGCAGTCCACAGCGACAGGGGGCGTGGGAGCAGTACTTC. Translating it yields CASSPQRQGAWEQYF. The full variable domain, with the rest looked up from reference TRBV28 and TRBJ2-7, is DVKVTQSSRYLVKRTGEKVFLECVQDMDHENMFWYRQDPGLGLRLIYFSYDVKMKEKGDIPEGYSVSREKKERFSLILESASTNQTSMYLCASSPQRQGAWEQYFGPGTRLTVT.

The genes are TRBV2 and TRBJ2-7; 11 nucleotides agree with TRBD2. Germline values: CDR1 SNHLY, CDR2 FYNNEI. This CDR3 is 15 amino acids long. The trim removed 6 bases at V and 2 bases at J, leaving 6 bases unmatched. The CDR3 loop is CASRGTSGRPYEQYF. The CDR3 region has the DNA TGTGCCAGCAGGGGTACTAGCGGGAGACCCTACGAGCAGTACTTC.

The chain links TRBV29-1 to TRBJ1-3; no clear D. The CDR3 has 14 residues. Trimming pared 2 bases from V and 3 bases from J, leaving 11 bases between. From germline, CDR1 is SQVTM and CDR2 ANQGSEA. The DNA for the CDR3 is TGCAGCGTTGAAATGCAGAATATTGGAAACACCATATATTTT. Its translation: CSVEMQNIGNTIYF.

CDR3: CASSEGYEQYF. CDR3 DNA: TGCGCCAGCAGTGAGGGTTACGAGCAGTACTTC. The genes are TRBV5-1 and TRBJ2-7; a possible D gene is TRBD2 (5 bases). The length of the CDR3 is 11 residues. Germline CDR1 and CDR2: SGHRS and YFSETQ. The V gene lost 5 bases and the J gene lost 4 bases, with 7 bases spanning the gap.